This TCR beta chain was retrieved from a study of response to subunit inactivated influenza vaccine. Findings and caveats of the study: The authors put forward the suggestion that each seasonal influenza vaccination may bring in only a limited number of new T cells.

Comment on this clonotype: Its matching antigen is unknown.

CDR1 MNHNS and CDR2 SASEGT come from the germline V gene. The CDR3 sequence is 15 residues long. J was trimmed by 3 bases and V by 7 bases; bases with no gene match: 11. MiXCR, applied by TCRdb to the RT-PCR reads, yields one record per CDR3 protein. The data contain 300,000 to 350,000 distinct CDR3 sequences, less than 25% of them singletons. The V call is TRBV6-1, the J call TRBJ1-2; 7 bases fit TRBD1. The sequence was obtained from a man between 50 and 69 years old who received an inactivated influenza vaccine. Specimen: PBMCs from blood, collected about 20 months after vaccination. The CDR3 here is CASTETGAGDYGYTF. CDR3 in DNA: TGTGCCAGCACCGAAACAGGGGCCGGTGACTATGGCTACACCTTC.